The next 21 T cell receptor delta chains were all read from a single sample in a study of gamma-delta chains in newborns, infants, children. TCRdb re-processed the reads via CATT. This table has some 11,000 delta-chain clones, about 3.5% appearing once. The sequencing input was blood. The receptor set was obtained from a child who was a newborn, infant or young child, either healthy, febrile or measles-vaccinated (not recorded which).

This clone has just a few counts. The chain couples TRDV2 to TRDJ1; TRDD3 aligns across 9 bases. The germline V gene has CDR1 GEAIGNYY and CDR2 EKD. V lost 0 bases, J lost 5 bases, and 21 bases stayed unmatched. The CDR3 has 20 amino acids. The CDR3 DNA is TGTGCCTGTGACACCATATCCGAAAGGGGATACGAAGGAGTCGATGATAAACTCATCTTT. Translating gives CACDTISERGYEGVDDKLIF.

By its share, this clone is medium-sized. The J gene is TRDJ2, the V gene TRAV29/DV5, with D possibly TRDD2 on 6 matching bases. V dropped 1 base and J dropped 0 bases, with 13 bases sitting between them. In germline, CDR1 is NSMFDY, CDR2 ISSIKDK. The CDR3 has 16 amino acids. The CDR3 sequence is CAASSFRRALTAQLFF. The CDR3 bases are TGTGCAGCAAGCTCCTTCCGACGGGCTTTGACAGCACAACTCTTCTTT. Looking up the rest from reference TRAV29/DV5 and TRDJ2 gives the full variable domain: DQQVKQNSPSLSVQEGRISILNCDYTNSMFDYFLWYKKYPAEGPTFLISISSIKDKNEDGRFTVFLNKSAKHLSLHIVPSQPGDSAVYFCAASSFRRALTAQLFFGKGTQLIVEP.

This clone was found a few times. The gene calls are TRDV3 and TRDJ1; TRDD2 matches 8 bases. The CDR3 is 23 amino acids. V lost 0 bases, J lost 1 base, and 31 bases stayed unmatched. The germline gives CDR1 TVYSNPD, CDR2 GDNSRS (reference sequence). CDR3: CAFRFSLPRAHRMRVGATDKLIF. CDR3 in DNA: TGTGCCTTTAGGTTCTCCCTTCCTAGAGCCCATCGGATGAGGGTGGGCGCCACCGATAAACTCATCTTT.

This clone has only a few counts. This chain uses TRDV3 with TRDJ1; 9 nucleotides align to TRDD2. CDR3 length: 19 residues. Germline V CDR1 and CDR2: TVYSNPD, GDNSRS (reference sequence). With V trimmed by 3 bases and J by 0 bases, 20 bases remained unmatched. CDR3 DNA sequence: TGTGCCTTCCAAGGCCTTCCTACCCTGGGGATAAAGAACACCGATAAACTCATCTTT. It yields the protein CAFQGLPTLGIKNTDKLIF.

The chain couples TRDV1 to TRDJ1; 9 bases are a match to TRDD2. Germline V gives CDR1 TSWWSYY, CDR2 QGS. The ends lost 0 bases at V and 5 bases at J; junction bases unmatched: 19. The CDR3 has 20 residues. The CDR3 reads CALGELAAILPTLVGDKLIF. In DNA form, the CDR3 reads TGTGCTCTTGGGGAACTAGCGGCGATCCTTCCTACGTTGGTCGGGGATAAACTCATCTTT.

This clone was seen only a few times. A far larger clone is one nucleotide away, so this likely arose from a read error. Other DNA sequences within the sample encode an identical CDR3. The rearrangement links TRDV2 to TRDJ1, with 12 bases lining up with TRDD3. Germline loops: CDR1 GEAIGNYY, CDR2 EKD. CDR3 length: 18 residues. The J segment lost 4 bases and the V segment lost 0 bases, leaving 11 bases of the junction unmatched. The CDR3 region is CACDTIPTGGYSDDKLIF. The CDR3 region has the DNA TGTGCCTGTGACACCATCCCCACTGGGGGATACTCGGACGATAAACTCATCTTT.

In this sample, this clone turned up a few times. TCRdb shows a much larger clone's protein in place of this DNA's translation, and the two differ at residue 7, likely through a read error; the protein shown is translated from the DNA. The genes are TRDV2 and TRDJ1; TRDD3 matches at 13 bases. In germline, CDR1 is GEAIGNYY, CDR2 EKD. The CDR3 consists of 17 residues. DNA for the CDR3: TGTGCCTGTGACACCGTGGATACTGGGGGATACGCCGATAAACTCATCTTC. Its protein is CACDTVDTGGYADKLIF.

The assigned J gene is TRDJ1, but the V gene is uncalled; TRDD3 reflects the table's D call only, with no check against the DNA. This CDR3 is 18 amino acids long. The CDR3 reads CALGVGGSGGRYTDKLIF. CDR3 nucleotides: TGTGCTCTTGGGGTGGGGGGCTCTGGGGGTCGGTACACCGATAAACTCATCTTT.

The J gene call is TRDJ1, but no V gene call exists; the listed D gene, TRDD3, was not tested against the DNA. This CDR3 contains 22 residues. In nucleotides, the CDR3 is TGTGCTCTTGGGAAAGCGGCCTTCCGCGTACTGGGGGATACGATACCCACCGATAAACTCATCTTT. Its protein is CALGKAAFRVLGDTIPTDKLIF.

In regard to this clone: A much larger clone sits a single nucleotide away, making a read error possible. The same CDR3 arises from other DNA sequences in this sample as well. The gene calls are TRDV2 and TRDJ1; 7 bases align to TRDD3. Germline CDR1 GEAIGNYY, CDR2 EKD. CDR3 size: 16 residues. The CDR3 sequence is CACDTVGGTYTDKLIF. The CDR3 coding sequence is TGCGCCTGTGACACCGTTGGGGGAACGTACACCGATAAACTCATCTTT.

There are a few counts of this clone. At residue 5, the TCRdb amino acid sequence and the translated nucleotide sequence differ, so the protein here is the DNA translation. The CDR3 loop reads CACDGLVLGSSTDKLIF. DNA for the CDR3: TGTGCCTGTGACGGTTTAGTTCTGGGCTCGAGCACCGATAAACTCATCTTT. The genes are TRDV2 and TRDJ1; D might be TRDD3 (5 bases). This CDR3 is 17 amino acids long. V gave up 3 bases and J gave up 1 base, with 20 bases separating them. The germline V gene has CDR1 GEAIGNYY and CDR2 EKD.

The V call is TRDV2, the J call TRDJ3; 11 positions agree with TRDD3. Germline V CDR1 and CDR2: GEAIGNYY, EKD. The CDR3 length is 19 residues. V was pared by 2 bases and J by 1 base, with 6 bases of the junction left unmatched. The CDR3 DNA sequence: TGTGCCTGTGACAGCGTGGGGGATACGGGATCCTGGGACACCCGACAGATGTTTTTC. Its protein is CACDSVGDTGSWDTRQMFF.

This clone was recorded a few times. TCRdb lists the protein of a much larger clone for this DNA, which differs at residue 11, so this is likely a read error; the protein given here is translated from the DNA itself. The rearrangement joins TRAV29/DV5 to TRDJ1; D gene ambiguous. Germline-derived CDR1 and CDR2 are NSMFDY and ISSIKDK. CDR3 length equals 15 residues. The CDR3 protein is CAATYPLFRTGKLIF. CDR3 DNA sequence: TGTGCAGCAACTTATCCCCTGTTCCGGACCGGTAAACTCATCTTT. Filled out from reference TRAV29/DV5 and TRDJ1, the complete variable domain reads DQQVKQNSPSLSVQEGRISILNCDYTNSMFDYFLWYKKYPAEGPTFLISISSIKDKNEDGRFTVFLNKSAKHLSLHIVPSQPGDSAVYFCAATYPLFRTGKLIFGKGTRVTVEP.

This clone has only a few counts. Sequence at one end of the junction differs from germline and may be a read error. This chain uses TRDV2 with TRDJ2, with a tentative D call TRDD3 (5 bases). The CDR3 is made up of 16 amino acids. Germline CDR1 reads GEAIGNYY; CDR2 reads EKD. The CDR3 loop reads CACDTLGGQRTAQLFF. CDR3 coding DNA: TGTGCATGTGACACTTTAGGGGGGCAACGGACAGCACAACTCTTCTTT.

The chain has TRDV3 and TRDJ1, with a weak D call TRDD3 (5 bases). CDR3 length equals 12 residues. V lost 4 bases and J lost 2, with 11 bases in between. Per germline, CDR1 TVYSNPD and CDR2 GDNSRS (reference sequence). The CDR3 loop reads CAYQGVTDKLIF. CDR3 coding DNA: TGTGCCTATCAGGGGGTTACCGATAAACTCATCTTT.

This clone appeared a few times. CDR3 DNA: TGTGCTCTTGGGGAAGTCTCCCTCCCGGGGATACGTACAGCACAACTCTTCTTT. The encoded protein is CALGEVSLPGIRTAQLFF. The rearrangement joins TRDV1 to TRDJ2, with 9 bases matching TRDD3. CDR3 length: 18 amino acids. The V gene end was trimmed by 2 bases and the J gene end by 5 bases; junction bases not matched to a gene: 12. Germline CDR1 reads TSWWSYY; CDR2 reads QGS.

This clone was detected a few times. The genes are TRDV3 and TRDJ1, with 7 bases aligning to TRDD3. Unmatched junction bases numbered 12, after V lost 2 bases and J lost 3 bases. The CDR3 extends over 15 amino acids. Germline V gene sequence: CDR1 TVYSNPD, CDR2 GDNSRS (reference sequence). The CDR3 region has the DNA TGTGCCTTTCCTGTTTGGGGGGATTGGGCCGATAAACTCATCTTT. Translation: CAFPVWGDWADKLIF.

This clone was observed a handful of times. V usage is TRDV3 and J usage is TRDJ1; tentative D call: TRDD3 (5 bases). The CDR3 is 14 residues long. Trimming cost V 5 bases and J 2 bases, with 18 bases left between them. Germline lookup yields CDR1 TVYSNPD and CDR2 GDNSRS (reference sequence). The CDR3 coding sequence is TGTGCCGCTTTAGACAGGGGGGGGACCGATAAACTCATCTTT. Translated, it gives CAALDRGGTDKLIF.

J is TRDJ2 and V is TRDV2, with D perhaps TRDD3 (5 bases). V gave up 3 bases and J gave up 4 bases, with 8 bases separating them. Germline CDR1 reads GEAIGNYY; CDR2 reads EKD. The CDR3 sequence is 13 residues long. The CDR3 loop is CACDALGTAQLFF. CDR3 nucleotides: TGTGCCTGTGACGCCCTGGGGACAGCACAACTCTTCTTT.

This clone is labeled medium-sized. The chain is built from TRDV1 and TRDJ1, with a weak D call TRDD3 (5 bases). V dropped 3 bases and J dropped 0 bases, with 35 bases sitting between them. This CDR3 is 23 amino acids long. Germline assignment: CDR1 TSWWSYY and CDR2 QGS. CDR3 DNA sequence: TGTGCTCTTGGGGACCCTGTTTGGGGTCGTCGGCCCTGGGAGGGGCAGTACACCGATAAACTCATCTTT. This gives the protein CALGDPVWGRRPWEGQYTDKLIF.

The chain recombines TRDV1 with TRDJ1, with 7 nucleotides matching TRDD2. From germline, CDR1 is TSWWSYY and CDR2 QGS. The CDR3 is 15 amino acids. V trimming: 3 bases; J trimming: 0 bases; junction bases outside the gene matches: 4. For the CDR3, the DNA is TGTGCTCTTGGGGACCCTTCCTGGTACACCGATAAACTCATCTTT. It encodes CALGDPSWYTDKLIF.